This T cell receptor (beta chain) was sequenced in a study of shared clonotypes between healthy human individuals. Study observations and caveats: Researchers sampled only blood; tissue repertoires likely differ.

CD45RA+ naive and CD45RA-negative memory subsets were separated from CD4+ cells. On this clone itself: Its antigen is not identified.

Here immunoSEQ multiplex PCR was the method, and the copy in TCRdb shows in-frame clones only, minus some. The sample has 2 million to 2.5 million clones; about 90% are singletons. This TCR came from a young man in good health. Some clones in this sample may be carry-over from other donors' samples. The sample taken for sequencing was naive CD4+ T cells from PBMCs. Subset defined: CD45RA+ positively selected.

The CDR3 region is CASSTRPPSNTIYF. The CDR3 coding sequence is TGTGCCAGCAGTACCCGGCCCCCAAGTAACACCATATATTTT. The genes are TRBV6-6 and TRBJ1-3, with D uncertain. CDR3 length: 14 amino acids. Germline CDR1 and CDR2: MNHNY and SVGAGI (reference sequence). Trimming shortened V by 5 bases and J by 7 bases, and 15 bases separated the two germline ends.